These 18 T cell receptor beta chains were all obtained from the same sample, sequenced in a study of T cell repertoires in cytomegalovirus infection. TCRdb recomputed calls from the reads with MiXCR, one row per CDR3 protein. The sample lists a few hundred thousand distinct CDR3 sequences, 17% occurring once. The sample was CD8+ T cells from PBMCs. These receptor sequences come from a human donor in good health (CMV status not recorded). Some clones in this sample may be carry-over from other donors' samples.

The CDR3 bases are TGTGCCAGCAGCGTGAACGGACAGGGGAACACTGAAGCTTTCTTT. This codes for CASSVNGQGNTEAFF. The chain recombines TRBV9 with TRBJ1-1; TRBD1 matches at 8 bases. The germline V gene has CDR1 SGDLS and CDR2 YYNGEE. CDR3 length: 15 residues. V was pared by 2 bases and J by 1 base, with 4 bases of the junction left unmatched. The full variable domain, rest sourced from reference TRBV9 and TRBJ1-1, is DSGVTQTPKHLITATGQRVTLRCSPRSGDLSVYWYQQSLDQGLQFLIQYYNGEERAKGNILERFSAQQFPDLHSELNLSSLELGDSALYFCASSVNGQGNTEAFFGQGTRLTVV.

This clonotype was counted a few times. The J gene is TRBJ2-7, the V gene TRBV10-3; D not certain. This CDR3 is 15 amino acids long. The germline gives CDR1 ENHRY, CDR2 SYGVKD. V was shortened by 0 bases and J by 3 bases, with 12 bases between the two germline ends. The CDR3 region is CAISESGNPGYEQYF. The CDR3 nucleotides are TGTGCCATCAGTGAGTCGGGGAATCCCGGCTACGAGCAGTACTTC.

This clonotype came up a few times. The chain combines TRBV6-6 with TRBJ1-1; D is ambiguous. V gave up 0 bases and J gave up 8 bases, with 7 bases separating them. The CDR3 contains 12 residues. Germline V gives CDR1 MNHNY, CDR2 SVGAGI (reference sequence). The CDR3 loop reads CASSYSIVEAFF. Here the CDR3 DNA reads TGTGCCAGCAGTTACTCGATCGTCGAAGCTTTCTTT.

This chain links TRBV4-1 with TRBJ2-7; D possibly matches TRBD1 or TRBD2 (5 bases each). Trimming left V 1 base short and J 6 bases short, with 10 bases between. Germline V lookup: CDR1 MGHRA, CDR2 YSYEKL. The CDR3 runs 13 residues. The CDR3 reads CASSQGYGGEQYF. The CDR3 DNA is TGCGCCAGCAGCCAAGGTTATGGGGGCGAGCAGTACTTC.

This clonotype was detected many times. J is TRBJ1-2 and V is TRBV7-2; D is perhaps TRBD1 (6 bases). The length of the CDR3 is 14 residues. Trimming shortened V by 1 base and J by 4 bases, and 10 bases separated the two germline ends. CDR1 and CDR2 from the germline V gene are SGHTA and FQGNSA. The DNA for the CDR3 is TGTGCCAGCAGCTTAGGAGGGACACCCTATGGCTACACCTTC. Its protein is CASSLGGTPYGYTF. The full variable domain, completed using reference TRBV7-2 and TRBJ1-2, is GAGVSQSPSNKVTEKGKDVELRCDPISGHTALYWYRQSLGQGLEFLIYFQGNSAPDKSGLPSDRFSAERTGGSVSTLTIQRTQQEDSAVYLCASSLGGTPYGYTFGSGTRLTVV.

This clonotype has only a few counts. The J gene is TRBJ2-1, the V gene TRBV6-1; the D gene is possibly TRBD2 (5 bases). The germline V gene encodes CDR1 MNHNS and CDR2 SASEGT. CDR3 size: 16 residues. V was trimmed by 3 bases and J by 10 bases, leaving 22 bases between them. CDR3 coding DNA: TGTGCCAGCAGTGATTGCCTACTAGACGAATATTGCGAGCAGTTCTTC. Translation gives CASSDCLLDEYCEQFF.

This clonotype came up many times. The V and J genes are TRBV28 and TRBJ1-5; a weak D match, TRBD1 (6 bases). V lost 4 bases and J lost 2, with 12 bases in between. The CDR3 spans 15 residues. Germline V gene lookup returns CDR1 MDHEN and CDR2 SYDVKM. DNA of the CDR3: TGTGCCAGCAGTTCACAGGGAGGGGGCAATCAGCCCCAGCATTTT. Translated: CASSSQGGGNQPQHF.

Many counts were recorded for this clonotype. The chain has TRBV7-9 and TRBJ1-3; D might be TRBD1 (6 bases). Germline CDR1 is SEHNR and CDR2 is FQNEAQ (reference sequence). Trimming removed 4 bases from V and 1 base from J, with 17 bases in between. The CDR3 loop spans 17 amino acids. The CDR3 region is CASSSTNREWSGNTIYF. Here the CDR3 DNA reads TGTGCCAGCAGCTCAACTAACAGGGAGTGGTCTGGAAACACCATATATTTT.

This clonotype was detected a few times. The J gene is TRBJ1-1, the V gene TRBV29-1; no clear D. The CDR3 spans 16 residues. CDR1 SQVTM and CDR2 ANQGSEA come from the germline V gene. Between the trimmed V and J ends, which lost 6 bases and 0 bases, there was a span of 20 bases. CDR3 DNA sequence: TGCAGCGTCCGGTCTCGAGGAGATACATTGAACACTGAAGCTTTCTTT. Translation: CSVRSRGDTLNTEAFF.

This clonotype occurred a few times. The chain joins TRBV28 to TRBJ1-6; 8 bases line up with TRBD1. The germline gives CDR1 MDHEN, CDR2 SYDVKM. This CDR3 region has 15 residues. The J segment lost 7 bases and the V segment lost 4 bases, leaving 6 bases of the junction unmatched. The CDR3 loop reads CASSSRTGNNSPLHF. Here the CDR3 DNA reads TGTGCCAGCAGTTCTAGGACAGGGAACAATTCACCCCTCCACTTT.

CDR3 loop: CASSSTLGPYEQYF. CDR3 sequence (DNA): TGTGCCAGCAGCTCCACCTTGGGACCCTACGAGCAGTACTTC. This chain connects TRBV27 to TRBJ2-7; perhaps D is TRBD1 or TRBD2 (5 bases each). V dropped 6 bases and J dropped 2 bases, with 14 bases sitting between them. Germline CDR1 MNHEY, CDR2 SMNVEV (reference sequence). The CDR3 runs 14 residues.

CDR3 nucleotide sequence: TGCGCCAGCAGCCCCAGGGACGGAGGCACCGGGGAGCTGTTTTTT. Translated: CASSPRDGGTGELFF. The V and J genes are TRBV4-1 and TRBJ2-2, with D possibly called TRBD1 or TRBD2 (5 bases each). Trimming took off 4 bases at V and 4 bases at J, with 13 bases between the two ends. The CDR3 consists of 15 residues. Germline-derived CDR1 and CDR2 are MGHRA and YSYEKL.

This clonotype was found many times. At one end, the junction sequence differs from germline, possibly due to a read error. The chain has TRBV7-7 and TRBJ2-5; 9 bases are shared with TRBD1. This CDR3 comprises 15 residues. Per the germline V gene, CDR1 is SSHAT and CDR2 is FNYEAQ (reference sequence). The chain's CDR3 is CASSRGQGKRETQYF. For the CDR3, the DNA is TGTGCTAGCAGCCGAGGACAGGGGAAAAGGGAGACCCAGTACTTC. Based on the CDR3 plus reference TRBV7-7 and TRBJ2-5, the full variable domain is GAGVSQSPRYKVTKRGQDVTLRCDPISSHATLYWYQQALGQGPEFLTYFNYEAQPDKSGLPSDRFSAERPEGSISTLTIQRTEQRDSAMYRCASSRGQGKRETQYFGPGTRLLVL.

This clonotype appeared many times. The chain couples TRBV7-6 to TRBJ2-2, with D tentatively TRBD1 (7 bases). The V end lost 4 bases, the J end lost 4 bases, and 28 bases lay between the germline ends. The CDR3 has 20 residues. The germline gives CDR1 SGHVS, CDR2 FNYEAQ. The CDR3 sequence is CASSSRTGGASLAITGELFF. The CDR3 nucleotides read TGTGCCAGCAGCTCACGGACAGGCGGGGCTAGTTTGGCCATCACCGGGGAGCTGTTTTTT.

This clonotype has at least ten counts. The CDR3 loop reads CASSPGSGELFF. The CDR3 DNA sequence: TGTGCCAGCAGCCCAGGGTCCGGGGAGCTGTTTTTT. V and J are TRBV6-2 or TRBV6-3 and TRBJ2-2, with D maybe TRBD1 (5 bases). The CDR3 covers 12 residues. The germline gives CDR1 MNHEY, CDR2 SVGEGT. Between the trimmed V and J ends, which lost 6 bases and 6 bases, there was a span of 8 bases.

This clonotype was counted between two and nine times. It may be a read error: a sequence one base away is much more abundant. The CDR3 DNA follows: TGTGCCAGCAGTTACTTTGGCACAGATACGCAGTATTTT. This sequence encodes CASSYFGTDTQYF. This rearrangement joins TRBV6-5 to TRBJ2-3; D is unclear. CDR1 is MNHEY, CDR2 SVGAGI, per germline. Trimming removed 1 base at V and 1 base at J, with 3 bases between. The CDR3 runs to 13 residues.

This sequence joins TRBV2 and TRBJ2-1; no clear D gene. This CDR3 is 13 amino acids long. The V and J ends lost 2 bases and 2 bases respectively, with 4 bases between them. CDR1 is SNHLY and CDR2 is FYNNEI in the germline V gene. In DNA, the CDR3 is TGTGCCAGCAGTGAACGGCCCTACAATGAGCAGTTCTTC. This sequence encodes CASSERPYNEQFF.

This chain links TRBV12-3 or TRBV12-4 with TRBJ1-1, with a possible D match to TRBD1 (6 bases). This CDR3 has 16 amino acids. V lost 3 bases and J lost 1, with 15 bases in between. This CDR3 is CASSFGGGTENTEAFF. Written as DNA, the CDR3 is TGTGCCAGCAGTTTCGGGGGGGGCACGGAGAACACTGAAGCTTTCTTT.